Sequencing of this TCR beta chain was carried out in a study of cytomegalovirus exposure and HLA in healthy donors. Overall study context: Membership in the Caucasian-associated ancestry cluster was found for 81% of 300 to 400 genotyped donors.

The donors gave bone marrow, and they were healthy. General study points: Later analysis associated a missense DCLRE1C variant with TCR beta V- and J-gene trimming. Sequence variants that were highly shared formed a cluster that was likely a sequencing artifact.

This clone has a single count. What it binds is unknown. CDR3 size: 14 residues. Germline V gene lookup returns CDR1 MDHEN and CDR2 SYDVKM. V was pared by 5 bases and J by 2 bases, with 2 bases of the junction left unmatched. PCR amplification relied on 60 Vbeta primers (plus 13 Jbeta primers). Using immunoSEQ multiplex PCR, the repertoire was profiled, and TCRdb retains in-frame clones only, with some absent. This sample yields about 99,000 clones, of which about three quarters are seen a single time; roughly 6.2% belongs to the top ten. This chain uses TRBV28 with TRBJ2-7; 11 positions match TRBD2. The origin of this receptor is a man between 60 and 75 years old in good health and CMV-seropositive. Sequenced: PBMCs. CDR3 in DNA: TGTGCCAGCAGTGTTAGCGGGGGGGCCTACGAGCAGTACTTC. It encodes CASSVSGGAYEQYF.